This T cell receptor beta chain originates from a study of OX40 agonist ivuxolimab in advanced cancers. The junction had 4 bases not matched to a gene; V was cut back by 5 bases and J by 6 bases. Germline CDR1 reads MDHEN; CDR2 reads SYDVKM. CDR3 length: 15 amino acids. Some clones are missing from TCRdb's copy, which holds only in-frame ones; the method was immunoSEQ multiplex PCR. The data contain some 86,000 clones, more than 90% of them singletons. On this clone itself: The antigen is not known.

Study-wide results and caveats: Doses of 0.1 to 3.0 mg/kg were accompanied by clonal expansion of CD4+ and CD8+ blood T cells by week 6.

This chain connects TRBV28 to TRBJ2-1, with TRBD2 matching 13 bases. The receptor comes from an adult with an advanced solid tumor such as melanoma, head and neck, liver or kidney cancer. The sample consisted of CD4+ or CD8+ T cells sorted from blood, taken in a trial of the OX40 agonist ivuxolimab. In nucleotides, the CDR3 is TGTGCCAGCAGTCGAGGACTAGCGGGAGCCAATGAGCAGTTCTTC. Residues: CASSRGLAGANEQFF.